This TCR beta chain was retrieved from a study of T cell changes during pregnancy in multiple sclerosis. This CDR3 is built from 20 residues. V lost 1 base, J lost 1 base, and 14 bases stayed unmatched. Germline CDR1 reads SNHLY; CDR2 reads FYNNEI. Method: immunoSEQ multiplex PCR; TCRdb's copy keeps in-frame clones and lacks some. The table has approximately 48,000 clones, 85% to 95% seen once. This clone was observed a single time. The TCR sequence derives from a female donor with multiple sclerosis, enrolled in a pregnancy study. This specimen consisted of CD8+ T cells from peripheral blood mononuclear cells, obtained before pregnancy. The genes are TRBV2 and TRBJ2-4; 9 bases align to TRBD1. The CDR3 sequence is CASSEVRGTGPVGAKNIQYF. DNA of the CDR3: TGTGCCAGCAGTGAAGTTAGAGGGACAGGGCCTGTCGGGGCCAAAAACATTCAGTACTTC.